This T cell receptor (beta chain) comes out of a study of OX40 agonist ivuxolimab in advanced cancers. On the study more broadly: Patients took ivuxolimab, an agonistic anti-OX40 (CD134) antibody. Patient treatment consisted of intravenous ivuxolimab administration every 2 weeks at 0.01 to 10 mg/kg.

Study-wide points: It was also the case that some nonresponders had low normalized T-cell clonal expansion. On average, a greater number of expanded clones characterised CD8+ T cells relative to CD4+.

This clone was observed a handful of times. As yet, its antigen is unknown. This table comes from immunoSEQ multiplex PCR, and its TCRdb copy is limited to in-frame clones, with some not included. In the table there are fewer than 65,000 clones, roughly 88% of which are singletons. Germline V gene data show CDR1 as SGHTA and CDR2 as FQGNSA. Between the trimmed V and J ends, which lost 5 bases and 3 bases, there was a span of 5 bases. The CDR3 covers 12 residues. The sequenced sample was CD4+ or CD8+ T cells sorted from blood, obtained in a trial of the OX40 agonist ivuxolimab. The chain joins TRBV7-2 to TRBJ1-5; D is uncertain. The TCR originated in an adult with an advanced solid tumor such as melanoma, head and neck, liver or kidney cancer. CDR3 protein: CASSQFNQPQHF. The CDR3 DNA is TGTGCCAGCAGCCAATTCAATCAGCCCCAGCATTTT.